This TCR beta chain appears in the sequencing data of a study of shared T cell receptors in the human thymus. This clone occurred once. Clones were read by immunoSEQ multiplex PCR, and TCRdb kept only the in-frame ones, dropping some. Among hundreds of thousands of clones listed, 75% to 80% were seen once. The same data also went into a second study, on human thymus T cells. That source adds: The donors were infants in Finland with congenital heart defects, otherwise immunologically healthy. Corrective heart surgery yielded resections, and these provided the thymus tissue. Related work showed strongly overlapping thymic repertoires across unrelated individuals.

This receptor was identified in a boy younger than two with a congenital heart defect. Material for sequencing was thymocytes.

Here the CDR3 reads CASTPTGKRGYTF. CDR3 DNA sequence: TGTGCCAGCACCCCCACAGGGAAGCGCGGCTACACCTTC. This chain joins TRBV27 and TRBJ1-2; the D gene is possibly TRBD1 (6 bases). The CDR3 covers 13 residues. V lost 7 bases, J lost 8 bases, and 17 bases lay in between. Germline V gene data show CDR1 as MNHEY and CDR2 as SMNVEV (reference sequence).